The 3 T cell receptor beta chains below were found in one sample sequenced in a study of T cells in Graves' hyperthyroidism and ophthalmopathy (dated by TCRdb to about 2019). Library creation used multiplex PCR. TCRdb lists the instrument as Illumina HiSeq 2000. Amplification of TCR beta CDR3 regions was carried out from RNA transcripts. For the first round of RT-PCR on the TCR CDR3, the HTBI primer set was used together with the Qiagen OneStep RT-PCR kit. TCRdb handled the public reads itself, with Q25 trimming in fastp and clone calling in MiXCR, and kept productive beta chains. Each entry is one CDR3 protein sequence, shown with its most common DNA and genes. The sample contains approximately 590,000 distinct CDR3 sequences, about 45% of them found a single time. The ten largest clonotypes hold about 7.9% of the sample. Specimen: peripheral blood or thyroid tissue (not recorded which). Receptors were obtained from a woman under 30 with Graves' hyperthyroidism. Donor details come from another sample of the same person, matched by shared clones.

J is TRBJ1-3 and V is TRBV29-1; D remains ambiguous. The CDR3 covers 13 residues. V lost 6 bases, J lost 0 bases, and 9 bases lay in between. Germline values: CDR1 SQVTM, CDR2 ANQGSEA. The CDR3 DNA sequence: TGCAGCGTGAGATCCAGCTCTGGAAACACCATATATTTT. Its translation is CSVRSSSGNTIYF.

The sample holds one count of this clonotype. This chain joins TRBV20-1 and TRBJ2-5; D might be TRBD1 (5 bases). The CDR3 totals 15 residues. Germline V gene lookup returns CDR1 DFQATT and CDR2 SNEGSKA (reference sequence). Trimming took off 5 bases at V and 0 bases at J, with 16 bases between the two ends. The CDR3 DNA is TGCAGTGCTTCTTCGGCAGGGCACTACCAAGAGACCCAGTACTTC. Translated: CSASSAGHYQETQYF.

This clonotype has a handful of counts. The junction and the germline gene differ at one end; a read error may be behind it. The rearrangement links TRBV10-2 to TRBJ2-7; D perhaps matches TRBD2 (6 bases). The CDR3 length is 14 residues. Germline values: CDR1 WSHSY, CDR2 SAAADI. CDR3 bases: TGTGCCAGCCGCACCTCCGAGGGACTCAACGAGCAGTACTTC. Protein: CASRTSEGLNEQYF.